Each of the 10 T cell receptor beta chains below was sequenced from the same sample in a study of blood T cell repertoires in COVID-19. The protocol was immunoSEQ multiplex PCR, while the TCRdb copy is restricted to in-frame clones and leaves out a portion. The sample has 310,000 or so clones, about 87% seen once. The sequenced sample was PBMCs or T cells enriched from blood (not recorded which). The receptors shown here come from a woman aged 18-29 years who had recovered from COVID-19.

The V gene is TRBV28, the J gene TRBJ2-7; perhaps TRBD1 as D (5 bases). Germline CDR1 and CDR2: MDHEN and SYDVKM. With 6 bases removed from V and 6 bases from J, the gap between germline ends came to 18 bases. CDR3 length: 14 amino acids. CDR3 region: CASRTWPRGSEQYF. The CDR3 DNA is TGTGCCAGCAGGACCTGGCCTAGGGGATCCGAGCAGTACTTC. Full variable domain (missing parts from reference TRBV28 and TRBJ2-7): DVKVTQSSRYLVKRTGEKVFLECVQDMDHENMFWYRQDPGLGLRLIYFSYDVKMKEKGDIPEGYSVSREKKERFSLILESASTNQTSMYLCASRTWPRGSEQYFGPGTRLTVT.

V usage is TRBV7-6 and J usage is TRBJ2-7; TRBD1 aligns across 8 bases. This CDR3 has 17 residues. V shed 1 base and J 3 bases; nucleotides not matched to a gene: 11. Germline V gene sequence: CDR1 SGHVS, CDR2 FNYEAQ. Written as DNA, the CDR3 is TGTGCCAGCAGCTTAGTGCCTCCACAGGGGGGAAGCTACGAGCAGTACTTC. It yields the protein CASSLVPPQGGSYEQYF. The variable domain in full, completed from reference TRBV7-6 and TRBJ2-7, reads GAGVSQSPRYKVTKRGQDVALRCDPISGHVSLYWYRQALGQGPEFLTYFNYEAQQDKSGLPNDRFSAERPEGSISTLTIQRTEQRDSAMYRCASSLVPPQGGSYEQYFGPGTRLTVT.

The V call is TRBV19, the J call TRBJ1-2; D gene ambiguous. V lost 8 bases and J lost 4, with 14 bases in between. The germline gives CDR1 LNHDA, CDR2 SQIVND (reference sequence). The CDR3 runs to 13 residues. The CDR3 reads CASYSGGIYGYTF. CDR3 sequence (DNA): TGTGCCAGTTACTCGGGCGGGATCTATGGCTACACCTTC.

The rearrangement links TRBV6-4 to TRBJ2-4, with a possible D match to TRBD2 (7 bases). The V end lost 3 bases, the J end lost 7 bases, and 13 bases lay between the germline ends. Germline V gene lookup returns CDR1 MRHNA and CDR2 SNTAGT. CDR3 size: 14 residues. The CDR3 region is CASSEGGDQNIQYF. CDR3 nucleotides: TGTGCCAGCAGTGAAGGGGGGGACCAGAACATTCAGTACTTC.

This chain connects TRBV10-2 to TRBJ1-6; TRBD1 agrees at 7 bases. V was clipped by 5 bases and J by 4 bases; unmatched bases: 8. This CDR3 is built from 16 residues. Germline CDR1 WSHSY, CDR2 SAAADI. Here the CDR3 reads CASSPGTDAYNSPLHF. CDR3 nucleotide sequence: TGCGCCAGCAGTCCCGGGACAGACGCTTATAATTCACCCCTCCACTTT.

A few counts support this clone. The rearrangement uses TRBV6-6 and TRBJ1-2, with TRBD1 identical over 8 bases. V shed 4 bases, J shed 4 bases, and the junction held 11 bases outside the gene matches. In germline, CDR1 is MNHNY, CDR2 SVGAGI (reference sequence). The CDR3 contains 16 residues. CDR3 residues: CASSLPPDRGGYGYTF. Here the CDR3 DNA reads TGTGCCAGCAGTTTGCCCCCCGACAGGGGCGGCTATGGCTACACCTTC.

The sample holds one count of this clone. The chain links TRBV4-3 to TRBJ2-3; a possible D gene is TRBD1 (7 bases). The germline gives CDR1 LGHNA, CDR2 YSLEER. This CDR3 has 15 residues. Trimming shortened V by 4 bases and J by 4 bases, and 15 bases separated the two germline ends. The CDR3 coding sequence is TGCGCCAGCAGCCGAGGGGGCGGGATCGCAGATACGCAGTATTTT. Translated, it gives CASSRGGGIADTQYF.

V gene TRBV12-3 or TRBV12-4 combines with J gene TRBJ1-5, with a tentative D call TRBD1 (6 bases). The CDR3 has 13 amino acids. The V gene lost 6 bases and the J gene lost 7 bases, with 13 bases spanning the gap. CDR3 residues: CASSYRVIQPQHF. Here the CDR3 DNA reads TGTGCCAGCAGCTACAGGGTAATCCAGCCCCAGCATTTT.

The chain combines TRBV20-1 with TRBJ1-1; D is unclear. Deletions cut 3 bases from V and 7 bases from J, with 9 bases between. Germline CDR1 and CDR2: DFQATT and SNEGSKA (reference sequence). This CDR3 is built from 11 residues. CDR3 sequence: CSASQQYEAFF. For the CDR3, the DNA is TGCAGTGCTAGCCAACAATATGAAGCTTTCTTT.

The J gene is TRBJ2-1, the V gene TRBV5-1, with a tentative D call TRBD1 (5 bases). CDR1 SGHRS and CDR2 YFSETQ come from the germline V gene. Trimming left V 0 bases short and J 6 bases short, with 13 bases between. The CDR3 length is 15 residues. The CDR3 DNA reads TGCGCCAGCAGCTTGGAGGGGCCGCAGTTCAATGAGCAGTTCTTC. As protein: CASSLEGPQFNEQFF. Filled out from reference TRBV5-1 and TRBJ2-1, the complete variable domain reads KAGVTQTPRYLIKTRGQQVTLSCSPISGHRSVSWYQQTPGQGLQFLFEYFSETQRNKGNFPGRFSGRQFSNSRSEMNVSTLELGDSALYLCASSLEGPQFNEQFFGPGTRLTVL.